The T cell receptor (beta chain) under discussion was sequenced for a study of post-analysis software for immune sequencing data. The authors incorporated unique molecular identifiers into the TCR beta cDNA libraries. MiXCR, applied by TCRdb to the PCR reads, yields one record per CDR3 protein. Altogether more than 350,000 distinct CDR3 sequences are present, approximately 42% being singletons, with the ten largest covering less than 8%. Study findings and constraints: Comparison of patients with controls showed five TRBV segments more frequent in patients, TRBV5-6, TRBV5-1 and TRBV20-1 among them.

This CDR3 is 14 amino acids long. Germline V gene sequence: CDR1 MNHEY, CDR2 SVGEGT. J gave up 6 bases and V 6 bases, and 6 bases lay outside the gene matches. In this sample, this clonotype turned up a few times. Its antigen remains unidentified. The source of this sequence is a girl aged 2-10 years with multiple sclerosis. The sample consisted of blood. The chain couples TRBV6-2 or TRBV6-3 to TRBJ2-1; 9 nucleotides line up with TRBD2. In DNA form, the CDR3 reads TGTGCCAGCAGGGGGACTAGCTGGGGCAATGAGCAGTTCTTC. This translates into CASRGTSWGNEQFF.